This TCR beta chain emerged from a study of lymphopenia after photon versus proton radiotherapy. This CDR3 has 15 amino acids. Trimming removed 3 bases from V and 7 bases from J, with 17 bases in between. CDR1 SGDLS and CDR2 YYNGEE come from the germline V gene. The repertoire was sequenced with immunoSEQ multiplex PCR; TCRdb's copy has only in-frame clones and lacks some. The sample contains some 25,000 clones, roughly 86% of which appear only once. Study observations and caveats: After the lymphocyte nadir, photon-treated repertoires showed oligoclonal expansion, especially of CD8+ Temra cells. A bigger post-nadir fall in TCR diversity correlated inversely with survival time in deceased patients. Photon-treated patients lost naive T cells and TCR diversity; proton-treated stayed stable.

With respect to this clone: Its target is unknown.

The chain is built from TRBV9 and TRBJ1-5; TRBD1 is a possible D gene (6 bases). The source is a middle-aged man with gastric cancer. The specimen comprised peripheral blood, sampled from a patient treated with photon-based radiotherapy. This CDR3 is CASSATWGAGQPQHF. The CDR3 DNA follows: TGTGCCAGCAGCGCTACGTGGGGGGCGGGACAGCCCCAGCATTTT.